This TCR beta chain is drawn from a study of CD8 T cells in Susac syndrome. The RNA, about 0.45 to 1 ug, was put through reverse transcription using random hexamers. Amplification of TCR beta CDR3 by immunoSEQ multiplex PCR spanned 54 Vbeta and 13 Jbeta. MiXCR was run by TCRdb on the immunoSEQ multiplex PCR reads, yielding one entry per CDR3 protein. Among 70,000 to 100,000 distinct CDR3 sequences, 90% to 95% were seen once, and the ten largest hold about 0.32%. Germline V gives CDR1 LGHDT, CDR2 YNNKEL (reference sequence). The germline V and J ends were trimmed by 0 bases and 0 bases, with 8 bases remaining between them. CDR3 length: 16 amino acids.

The sequenced sample was CD8+ T cells from PBMCs. The receptor's source is a human donor in good health. The rearrangement uses TRBV3-1 and TRBJ1-4, with D possibly being TRBD1 (5 bases). The CDR3 sequence: CASSQDVGATNEKLFF. In DNA, the CDR3 is TGTGCCAGCAGCCAAGACGTGGGGGCAACTAATGAAAAACTGTTTTTT.